This T cell receptor (beta chain) was retrieved from a study of CD8 T cells in ankylosing spondylitis. The CDR3 spans 12 residues. From germline, CDR1 is DFQATT and CDR2 SNEGSKA (reference sequence). The V and J ends lost 3 bases and 3 bases respectively, with 9 bases between them. TCRdb itself ran the 5' RACE reads through MiXCR, one entry per CDR3 protein. The sample yields about 540,000 distinct CDR3 sequences, roughly 13% seen once. Remarks on this clonotype: Its matching antigen is unknown.

Study-level results: Typical of ankylosing spondylitis blood, it appeared, was a TCR beta motif of eight highly homologous variants.

The chain links TRBV20-1 to TRBJ2-7, with D possibly being TRBD1 (5 bases). The specimen was blood, either unsorted or a sorted T cell fraction (not recorded which). This sequence originates from a male donor with ankylosing spondylitis. The CDR3 region is CSARGHIYEQYF. CDR3 nucleotide sequence: TGCAGTGCTAGGGGGCACATCTACGAGCAGTACTTC.